Listed below are T cell receptor beta chains from one sample, sequenced in a study of spatial heterogeneity in lung cancer. MiXCR, run by TCRdb on the 5' RACE reads, gives a single entry per CDR3 protein. The repertoire holds around 20,000 distinct CDR3 sequences, 5.7% seen once, with 10% to 13% in the top ten. Sequences were derived from lung tumor tissue, sampled at surgery. These receptors came from a female donor with early-stage non-small cell lung cancer. The CDR3 runs from the conserved cysteine through the conserved F or W. D genes are given only for firm matches. Expanded clones are given a class, and other clones once, few, many or no size at all.

.	TRBV20-1	TRBJ1-1	many	12	CSAAKGRGEAFF	TGCAGTGCTGCTAAGGGAAGAGGGGAAGCTTTCTTT
.	TRBV24-1	TRBJ1-5	many	12	CATSDGKQPQHF	TGTGCCACCAGTGATGGAAAACAGCCCCAGCATTTT
.	TRBV2	TRBJ2-2	.	15	CATTVDAGNTGELFF	TGTGCCACCACCGTAGACGCAGGGAACACCGGGGAGCTGTTTTTT
.	TRBV5-1	TRBJ1-6	many	14	CASSSRTQNSPLHF	TGCGCCAGCAGCTCGCGGACGCAAAATTCACCCCTCCACTTT
.	TRBV7-3	TRBJ2-1	few	11	CASSPGDEQFF	TGTGCCAGCAGCCCAGGGGATGAGCAGTTCTTC
.	TRBV20-1	TRBJ1-1	many	13	CSASRSRVTEAFF	TGCAGTGCTAGCCGAAGTCGGGTCACTGAAGCTTTCTTT
.	TRBV10-2	TRBJ2-7	many	13	CASSARVAYEQYF	TGCGCCAGCAGTGCCCGAGTAGCCTACGAGCAGTACTTC
.	TRBV11-2	TRBJ2-3	many	16	CASSQRPAGNTDTQYF	TGTGCCAGCAGCCAAAGGCCGGCGGGAAATACAGATACGCAGTATTTT
TRBD2	TRBV7-2	TRBJ2-7	.	17	CASSSGGTSGSVREQYF	TGTGCCAGCAGCTCCGGCGGTACTAGCGGGAGCGTCCGCGAGCAGTACTTC
TRBD1	TRBV11-2	TRBJ2-7	.	15	CASSLGTGLDQELYF	TGTGCCAGCAGCTTAGGGACAGGGTTGGATCAGGAGCTGTACTTC
TRBD1	TRBV28	TRBJ2-6	many	15	CASSKTGSGANVLTF	TGTGCCAGCAGTAAGACAGGGTCTGGGGCCAACGTCCTGACTTTC
TRBD2	TRBV7-3	TRBJ2-3	few	16	CASSSSSGAGADTQYF	TGTGCCAGCAGCTCGTCTAGCGGAGCTGGGGCAGATACGCAGTATTTT
.	TRBV5-1	TRBJ2-3	many	14	CASSFGRSTDTQYF	TGCGCCAGCAGCTTCGGCAGGAGCACAGATACGCAGTATTTT
.	TRBV28	TRBJ1-6	many	13	CASRRIDNSPLHF	TGTGCCAGCAGGAGAATAGATAATTCACCCCTCCACTTT
.	TRBV7-9	TRBJ2-3	.	14	CASSSITGYSPQYF	TGTGCCAGCAGCTCAATAACAGGGTACTCACCGCAGTATTTT
.	TRBV4-1	TRBJ1-3	many	17	CASSVSPQGSSGNTIYF	TGCGCCAGCAGCGTAAGTCCCCAGGGATCCTCTGGAAACACCATATATTTT
TRBD2	TRBV10-3	TRBJ2-5	many	16	CAISDLTGGRQETQYF	TGTGCCATCAGTGATCTAACGGGAGGAAGGCAAGAGACCCAGTACTTC
.	TRBV5-1	TRBJ2-7	many	12	CASSPAGLEQYF	TGCGCCAGCAGCCCCGCCGGTCTCGAGCAGTACTTC
.	TRBV19	TRBJ2-7	few	16	CATSNPGRTASYEQYF	TGTGCCACCTCAAATCCGGGTCGCACGGCCTCCTACGAGCAGTACTTC
TRBD1	TRBV18	TRBJ1-1	.	15	CASSQRQGLNTEAFF	TGTGCCAGCTCGCAAAGACAGGGGTTGAACACTGAAGCTTTCTTT
.	TRBV19	TRBJ2-2	many	13	CASIGTRAGELFF	TGTGCCAGTATAGGGACAAGGGCCGGGGAGCTGTTTTTT
TRBD2	TRBV20-1	TRBJ2-2	many	15	CSARRLASDIGELFF	TGCAGTGCTAGGCGACTAGCGTCTGACATCGGGGAGCTGTTTTTT
TRBD2	TRBV18	TRBJ2-7	many	13	CASSPGTSYEQYF	TGTGCCAGCTCACCCGGGACTAGTTACGAGCAGTACTTC
.	TRBV20-1	TRBJ2-3	many	15	CSASRTGATTDTQYF	TGCAGTGCTAGTCGGACGGGGGCGACCACAGATACGCAGTATTTT